The 10 T cell receptor beta chains presented below share a single source sample, sequenced in a study of T cell responses to AZD1222 COVID-19 vaccine. Assay: immunoSEQ multiplex PCR; the TCRdb copy retains only in-frame clones and omits some. Here the sample spans more than 95,000 clones, roughly 88% being singletons. The sequencing here drew on peripheral blood, taken 28 days after the second AZD1222 dose. These receptors were taken from an adult who received the AZD1222 COVID-19 vaccine.

This sequence joins TRBV6-5 and TRBJ1-2; D perhaps matches TRBD1 (6 bases). V was cut by 8 bases and J by 6 bases, with 19 bases left in between. Per the germline V gene, CDR1 is MNHEY and CDR2 is SVGAGI. The CDR3 spans 14 residues. The CDR3 region is CASQDRDITNGYTF. DNA of the CDR3: TGTGCCAGCCAGGACCGGGACATCACCAATGGCTACACCTTC.

The V call is TRBV29-1, the J call TRBJ2-2; D might be TRBD1 (6 bases). Germline CDR1 reads SQVTM; CDR2 reads ANQGSEA. This CDR3 region has 15 residues. The V gene lost 5 bases and the J gene lost 4 bases, with 17 bases spanning the gap. The CDR3 loop reads CSVSFTGTITGELFF. In nucleotides, the CDR3 is TGCAGCGTTTCCTTTACCGGGACAATCACCGGGGAGCTGTTTTTT.

The chain employs TRBV4-3 and TRBJ1-1; a possible D gene is TRBD1 (5 bases). The germline V and J ends were trimmed by 5 bases and 3 bases, with 10 bases remaining between them. The germline V gene encodes CDR1 LGHNA and CDR2 YSLEER. The CDR3 covers 13 residues. For the CDR3, the DNA is TGCGCCAGCAGCGGGCAGGGCGACACTGAAGCTTTCTTT. It yields the protein CASSGQGDTEAFF.

The chain employs TRBV7-3 and TRBJ2-3; D remains unclear. Trimming took 6 bases from V and 0 from J, leaving 10 bases between them. CDR1 and CDR2 from the germline V gene are SGHTA and FQGTGA. CDR3 length: 14 amino acids. The CDR3 DNA reads as TGTGCCAGCAGGTCCGCAGCCAGCACAGATACGCAGTATTTT. Protein product: CASRSAASTDTQYF.

This sequence joins TRBV10-3 and TRBJ1-5, with D possibly being TRBD1 (5 bases). V was shortened by 8 bases and J by 1 base, with 15 bases between the two germline ends. CDR3 size: 15 residues. Germline CDR1 and CDR2: ENHRY and SYGVKD. CDR3 residues: CAIQSGTASNQPQHF. Here the CDR3 DNA reads TGTGCCATCCAGTCCGGGACCGCGAGCAATCAGCCCCAGCATTTT.

The V call is TRBV7-9, the J call TRBJ2-7; D tentatively fits TRBD1 or TRBD2 (5 bases each). Germline V gene sequence: CDR1 SEHNR, CDR2 FQNEAQ (reference sequence). The ends were cut back, 5 bases at V and 6 bases at J, with 11 bases in the middle. The CDR3 totals 12 residues. The CDR3 coding sequence is TGTGCCAGCAGCCAGGGACGTGGCGAGCAGTACTTC. Amino acids: CASSQGRGEQYF.

The rearrangement joins TRBV28 to TRBJ2-6; D call uncertain. Trimming removed 4 bases from V and 0 bases from J, with 16 bases in between. The CDR3 loop spans 18 amino acids. Germline CDR1 is MDHEN and CDR2 is SYDVKM. The CDR3 protein is CASSSPGGQPSGANVLTF. In DNA form, the CDR3 reads TGTGCCAGCAGTTCGCCGGGTGGGCAGCCCTCTGGGGCCAACGTCCTGACTTTC. Based on the CDR3 plus reference TRBV28 and TRBJ2-6, the full variable domain is DVKVTQSSRYLVKRTGEKVFLECVQDMDHENMFWYRQDPGLGLRLIYFSYDVKMKEKGDIPEGYSVSREKKERFSLILESASTNQTSMYLCASSSPGGQPSGANVLTFGAGSRLTVL.

The CDR3 sequence: CASSIGKQDQPQHF. The CDR3 DNA follows: TGTGCCAGTAGTATCGGAAAGCAGGATCAGCCCCAGCATTTT. The chain is built from TRBV19 and TRBJ1-5; no clear D gene. Looked up from germline, CDR1 is LNHDA and CDR2 is SQIVND (reference sequence). Trimming stripped 3 bases from V and 5 bases from J, with 11 bases between. The CDR3 consists of 14 residues.

This clone was detected only a few times. The chain is built from TRBV5-6 and TRBJ1-1; 7 nucleotides agree with TRBD1. The CDR3 totals 15 residues. Looked up from germline, CDR1 is SGHDT and CDR2 is YYEEEE. With V trimmed by 4 bases and J by 0 bases, 6 bases remained unmatched. CDR3 residues: CASSAGTALNTEAFF. The CDR3 DNA reads TGTGCCAGCAGCGCCGGGACAGCCCTGAACACTGAAGCTTTCTTT.

V usage is TRBV12-3 or TRBV12-4 and J usage is TRBJ1-2; D uncertain. This CDR3 has 13 residues. V was clipped by 3 bases and J by 1 base, with 6 bases between them. This chain's CDR3 is CASSLQINYGYTF. DNA for the CDR3: TGTGCCAGCAGTTTGCAGATTAACTATGGCTACACCTTC.